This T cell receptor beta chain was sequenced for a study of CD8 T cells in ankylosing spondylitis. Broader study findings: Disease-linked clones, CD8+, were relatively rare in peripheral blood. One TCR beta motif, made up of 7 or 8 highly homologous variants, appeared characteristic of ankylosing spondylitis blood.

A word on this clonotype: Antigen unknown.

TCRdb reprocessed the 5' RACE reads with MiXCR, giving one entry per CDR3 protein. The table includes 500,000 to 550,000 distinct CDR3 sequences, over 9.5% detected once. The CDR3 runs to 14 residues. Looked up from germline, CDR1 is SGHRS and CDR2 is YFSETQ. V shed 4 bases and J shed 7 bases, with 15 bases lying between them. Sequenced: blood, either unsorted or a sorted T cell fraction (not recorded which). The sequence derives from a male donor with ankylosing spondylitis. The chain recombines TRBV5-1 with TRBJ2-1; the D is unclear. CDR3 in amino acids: CASSAGRSGNEQFF. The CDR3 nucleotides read TGCGCCAGCAGCGCCGGACGGTCTGGGAATGAGCAGTTCTTC. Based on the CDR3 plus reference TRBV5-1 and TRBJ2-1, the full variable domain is KAGVTQTPRYLIKTRGQQVTLSCSPISGHRSVSWYQQTPGQGLQFLFEYFSETQRNKGNFPGRFSGRQFSNSRSEMNVSTLELGDSALYLCASSAGRSGNEQFFGPGTRLTVL.